The 22 T cell receptor beta chains below come from one sample, sequenced in a study of shared clonotypes between healthy human individuals. Data came from immunoSEQ multiplex PCR; TCRdb stores just in-frame clones and leaves some out. The table records some 320,000 clones, around 86% of them present only once. Specimen: memory CD8+ T cells sorted from blood. Subset meaning: CD45RO+ cells pooled with CCR7-negative TemRA cells. The receptor source for this set is a man aged 18 to 29 in good health.

V gene TRBV4-2 combines with J gene TRBJ1-3; D possibly corresponds to TRBD1 (5 bases). Deletions cut 0 bases from V and 4 bases from J, with 10 bases between. CDR3 length equals 15 residues. The V gene's germline CDR1 is LGHNA and CDR2 YNFKEQ. The CDR3 loop is CASSQDPGQGNTIYF. CDR3 DNA: TGTGCCAGCAGCCAAGATCCGGGGCAGGGAAACACCATATATTTT.

This rearrangement joins TRBV13 to TRBJ2-3, with TRBD1 matching 9 bases. Germline CDR1 reads PRHDT; CDR2 reads FYEKMQ (reference sequence). The CDR3 runs to 16 residues. With 0 bases clipped from V and 4 bases from J, the junction kept 5 bases outside the gene matches. The CDR3 reads CASSLGGQGSSDTQYF. CDR3 bases: TGTGCCAGCAGCTTAGGGGGACAGGGTAGTTCAGATACGCAGTATTTT.

The chain is built from TRBV10-2 and TRBJ2-7; 11 nucleotides agree with TRBD2. The CDR3 spans 14 residues. J lost 4 bases, V lost 7 bases, and 6 bases had no gene match. The germline CDR1 and CDR2 sequences are WSHSY and SAAADI. The CDR3 bases are TGCGCCAGCAATCCTGGGACTAGCGGATACGAGCAGTACTTC. It encodes CASNPGTSGYEQYF.

Note on this clone: Other DNA sequences in this specimen translate into the identical CDR3. The rearrangement joins TRBV27 to TRBJ2-7, with 10 positions matching TRBD1. The V segment lost 3 bases and the J segment 4 bases; nucleotides outside the gene matches: 3. The CDR3 runs to 14 residues. Germline loops: CDR1 MNHEY, CDR2 SMNVEV (reference sequence). As DNA, the CDR3 is TGTGCCAGCAGTTTGGGGACAGGGGTATACGAGCAGTACTTC. Encoded protein: CASSLGTGVYEQYF.

This sequence joins TRBV28 and TRBJ2-3, with 8 bases lining up with TRBD2. The J segment lost 6 bases and the V segment lost 11 bases, leaving 7 bases of the junction unmatched. CDR3 size: 12 residues. Looked up from germline, CDR1 is MDHEN and CDR2 is SYDVKM. The CDR3 nucleotides are TGTGCCCCGGGGGGGACTGAGGATACGCAGTATTTT. The encoded protein is CAPGGTEDTQYF.

The chain joins TRBV7-9 to TRBJ1-4; D is ambiguous. The better agreement between TRBJ2-2 and the DNA end casts doubt on the J call. From germline, CDR1 is SEHNR and CDR2 FQNEAQ (reference sequence). CDR3 size: 13 residues. This CDR3 is CASSLVGSKELFF. As DNA, the CDR3 is TGTGCCAGCAGCTTAGTAGGCAGCAAGGAGCTGTTTTTT.

V and J are TRBV10-3 and TRBJ2-3; D might be TRBD2 (5 bases). Trimming removed 3 bases at V and 2 bases at J, with 12 bases between. Germline V CDR1 and CDR2: ENHRY, SYGVKD. This CDR3 spans 15 amino acids. The CDR3 DNA reads as TGTGCCATCAGTGACCTAACGGAGGCCACAGATACGCAGTATTTT. Translation: CAISDLTEATDTQYF.

The chain carries TRBV7-9 and TRBJ1-5; TRBD1 might be the D (6 bases). V was trimmed by 0 bases and J by 4 bases, leaving 13 bases between them. CDR1 and CDR2 (germline): SEHNR, FQNEAQ (reference sequence). The CDR3 has 16 amino acids. CDR3 in amino acids: CASSLASGGANQPQHF. CDR3 bases: TGTGCCAGCAGCTTAGCGTCCGGGGGCGCGAATCAGCCCCAGCATTTT.

The chain couples TRBV27 to TRBJ2-1; D is ambiguous. V was cut by 3 bases and J by 10 bases, with 10 bases left in between. The CDR3 loop spans 12 amino acids. Germline V gene data show CDR1 as MNHEY and CDR2 as SMNVEV (reference sequence). The CDR3 region has the DNA TGTGCCAGCAGTTTCCGAGGATCCGAGCAGTTCTTC. This gives the protein CASSFRGSEQFF.

The J gene is TRBJ2-4, the V gene TRBV4-1; unclear D gene. CDR3 length: 20 amino acids. Germline assignment: CDR1 MGHRA and CDR2 YSYEKL. The V end was cut by 0 bases, the J end by 0 bases, with 21 bases between. CDR3 sequence (DNA): TGCGCCAGCAGCCAAGAGCAGTCCCAGAATATAGACCTAGCCAAAAACATTCAGTACTTC. Residues: CASSQEQSQNIDLAKNIQYF.

The chain links TRBV4-1 to TRBJ2-3; TRBD2 agrees at 7 bases. The CDR3 runs to 17 residues. V lost 4 bases, J lost 0 bases, and 10 bases stayed unmatched. Germline V gene sequence: CDR1 MGHRA, CDR2 YSYEKL. The CDR3 region has the DNA TGCGCCAGCAGCCCCCGGGTTAGCGGGCCTAGCACAGATACGCAGTATTTT. Translation: CASSPRVSGPSTDTQYF.

The genes are TRBV5-6 and TRBJ2-3; 8 nucleotides align to TRBD2. The ends lost 1 base at V and 2 bases at J; junction bases unmatched: 6. This CDR3 spans 16 amino acids. Looked up from germline, CDR1 is SGHDT and CDR2 is YYEEEE. CDR3 sequence: CASSLMASGHTDTQYF. CDR3 DNA: TGTGCCAGCAGCTTGATGGCTAGCGGGCACACAGATACGCAGTATTTT.

The CDR3 DNA is TGTGCCAGCAGTGAATCAAGCTCCTACGAGCAGTACTTC. Translated, it gives CASSESSSYEQYF. The chain recombines TRBV25-1 with TRBJ2-7; D unclear. In germline, CDR1 is MGHDK, CDR2 SYGVNS. The CDR3 is 13 amino acids. V was pared by 1 base and J by 0 bases, with 4 bases between.

V usage is TRBV19 and J usage is TRBJ2-2; D is unresolved. Germline lookup yields CDR1 LNHDA and CDR2 SQIVND (reference sequence). Trimming shortened V by 5 bases and J by 1 base, and 8 bases separated the two germline ends. This CDR3 has 14 residues. CDR3 sequence: CASSPALNTGELFF. DNA of the CDR3: TGTGCCAGTAGTCCGGCTTTGAACACCGGGGAGCTGTTTTTT.

Here the CDR3 DNA reads TGTGCCAGCAGCTTAACGAACGCCGGGTATGGCTACACCTTC. This encodes CASSLTNAGYGYTF. This rearrangement joins TRBV7-3 to TRBJ1-2; D not resolved. CDR3 length: 14 amino acids. Germline CDR1 is SGHTA and CDR2 is FQGTGA. V was shortened by 0 bases and J by 5 bases, with 10 bases between the two germline ends.

This chain joins TRBV2 and TRBJ2-2, with 7 bases identical to TRBD1. Germline loops: CDR1 SNHLY, CDR2 FYNNEI. The trim removed 11 bases at V and 8 bases at J, leaving 5 bases unmatched. This CDR3 has 11 amino acids. The chain's CDR3 is CASRGSGELFF. The CDR3 DNA reads TGTGCCTCCAGGGGGTCGGGGGAGCTGTTTTTT.

The V gene is TRBV4-3, the J gene TRBJ2-7; TRBD2 matches 7 bases. J was trimmed by 3 bases and V by 5 bases; bases with no gene match: 10. CDR3 length equals 15 residues. Germline V gives CDR1 LGHNA, CDR2 YSLEER. CDR3 loop: CASSEGASGNYEQYF. The CDR3 DNA reads TGCGCCAGCAGCGAGGGAGCTAGCGGTAACTACGAGCAGTACTTC.

The V and J genes are TRBV4-1 and TRBJ1-1, with 8 bases matching TRBD1. The length of the CDR3 is 15 residues. CDR1 and CDR2 from the germline V gene are MGHRA and YSYEKL. V lost 1 base to trimming and J lost 1 base; unmatched junction nucleotides: 2. The CDR3 nucleotides read TGCGCCAGCAGCCAAGCCGACAGGGGGAACACTGAAGCTTTCTTT. Amino acids: CASSQADRGNTEAFF.

J is TRBJ1-5 and V is TRBV14; unclear D gene. Trimming removed 5 bases from V and 10 bases from J, with 15 bases in between. The CDR3 spans 13 residues. CDR1 and CDR2 from the germline V gene are SGHDN and FVKESK. The CDR3 coding sequence is TGTGCCAGCAGCGAGGATGGGATTCATCCCCAGCATTTT. Translation gives CASSEDGIHPQHF.

The table lists this clone with a count of one. The chain employs TRBV25-1 and TRBJ2-6, with unresolved D. The CDR3 covers 17 residues. V gave up 6 bases and J gave up 0 bases, with 15 bases separating them. Germline V gives CDR1 MGHDK, CDR2 SYGVNS. This CDR3 is CASRAETPSSGANVLTF. DNA of the CDR3: TGTGCCAGCAGGGCCGAAACGCCATCCTCTGGGGCCAACGTCCTGACTTTC.

The chain uses TRBV6-1 and TRBJ2-1, with 13 bases matching TRBD2. CDR3 length: 15 amino acids. Germline V lookup: CDR1 MNHNS, CDR2 SASEGT. V lost 6 bases to trimming and J lost 8 bases; unmatched junction nucleotides: 7. This CDR3 is CASREGLAGYHEQFF. CDR3 nucleotide sequence: TGTGCCAGCAGAGAGGGACTAGCGGGGTACCATGAGCAGTTCTTC.

This clone turned up a few times. The rearrangement uses TRBV27 and TRBJ2-7; perhaps TRBD2 as D (6 bases). The V gene lost 7 bases and the J gene lost 4 bases, with 8 bases spanning the gap. The germline CDR1 and CDR2 sequences are MNHEY and SMNVEV (reference sequence). The CDR3 loop spans 11 amino acids. The CDR3 DNA follows: TGTGCCAGCACTGGGGGGTACGAGCAGTACTTC. It specifies CASTGGYEQYF.